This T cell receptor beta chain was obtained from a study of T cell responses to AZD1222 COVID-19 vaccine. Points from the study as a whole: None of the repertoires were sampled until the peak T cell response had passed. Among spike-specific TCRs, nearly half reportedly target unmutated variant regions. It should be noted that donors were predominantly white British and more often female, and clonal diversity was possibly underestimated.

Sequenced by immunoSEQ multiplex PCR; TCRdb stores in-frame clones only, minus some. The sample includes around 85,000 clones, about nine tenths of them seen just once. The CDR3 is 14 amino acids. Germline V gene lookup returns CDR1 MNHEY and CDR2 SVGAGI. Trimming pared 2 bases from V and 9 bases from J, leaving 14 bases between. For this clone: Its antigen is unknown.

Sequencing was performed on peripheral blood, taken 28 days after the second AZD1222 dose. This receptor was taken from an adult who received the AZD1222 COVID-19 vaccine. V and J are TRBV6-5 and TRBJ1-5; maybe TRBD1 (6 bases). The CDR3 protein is CASSYAAGEGPQHF. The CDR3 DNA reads TGTGCCAGCAGTTACGCGGCAGGGGAAGGGCCCCAGCATTTT.